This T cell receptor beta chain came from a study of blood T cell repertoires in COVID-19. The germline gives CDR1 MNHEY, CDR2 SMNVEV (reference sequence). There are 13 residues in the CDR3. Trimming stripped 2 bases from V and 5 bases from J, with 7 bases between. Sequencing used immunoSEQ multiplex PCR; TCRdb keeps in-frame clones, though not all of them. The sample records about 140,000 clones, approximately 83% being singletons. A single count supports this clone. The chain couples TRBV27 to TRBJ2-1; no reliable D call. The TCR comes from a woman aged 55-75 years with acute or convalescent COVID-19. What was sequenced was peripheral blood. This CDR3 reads CASSLNINNEQFF. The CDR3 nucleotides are TGTGCCAGCAGTTTAAATATAAACAATGAGCAGTTCTTC.